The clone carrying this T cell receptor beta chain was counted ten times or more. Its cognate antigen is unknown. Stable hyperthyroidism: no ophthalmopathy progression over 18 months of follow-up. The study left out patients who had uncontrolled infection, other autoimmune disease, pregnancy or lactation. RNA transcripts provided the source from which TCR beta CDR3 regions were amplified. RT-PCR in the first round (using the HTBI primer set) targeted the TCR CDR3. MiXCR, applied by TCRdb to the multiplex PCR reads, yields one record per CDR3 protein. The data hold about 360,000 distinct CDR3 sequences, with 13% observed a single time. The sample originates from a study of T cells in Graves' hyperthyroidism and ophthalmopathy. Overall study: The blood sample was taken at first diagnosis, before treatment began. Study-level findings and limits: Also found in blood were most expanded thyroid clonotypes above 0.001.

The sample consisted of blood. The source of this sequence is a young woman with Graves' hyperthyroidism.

As DNA, the CDR3 is TGTGCCAGCAGCTTAGGATCAGGTTCTACCGGAAACACCATATATTTT. It yields the protein CASSLGSGSTGNTIYF. The rearrangement links TRBV7-8 to TRBJ1-3; unclear D gene. This CDR3 contains 16 residues. Germline assignment: CDR1 SGHVS and CDR2 FQNEAQ. Trimming removed 1 base at V and 4 bases at J, with 14 bases between.